The entry below gives a single T cell receptor beta chain sequence along with its context. Its antigen remains unknown. This CDR3 has 13 residues. V gave up 4 bases and J gave up 2 bases; unmatched junction bases: 2. Germline V gene data show CDR1 as SQVTM and CDR2 as ANQGSEA. This sample is drawn from a study of T cells in Graves' hyperthyroidism and ophthalmopathy. Study findings and constraints: Blood also held most thyroid clonotypes expanded beyond 0.001.

In making diagnoses, clinical symptoms, serum thyroxine and TRAb, thyroid ultrasound and orbital computed tomography were all used. The PBMCs had their origin in roughly 10 ml of fresh peripheral blood. TCR beta CDR3 regions were amplified from RNA. When the TCR CDR3 underwent first-round RT-PCR, the HTBI primer set was used. TCRdb independently ran MiXCR on the multiplex PCR reads; one entry per CDR3 protein. This sample carries 530,000 or so distinct CDR3 sequences, around a quarter of them seen once, and the ten largest clones take about 11%. V gene TRBV29-1 combines with J gene TRBJ1-5, with 7 bases identical to TRBD1. Specimen: blood. This clonotype was obtained from a woman aged 25-40 years with Graves' ophthalmopathy. The CDR3 loop is CSVGTGRNQPQHF. The CDR3 DNA reads as TGCAGCGTTGGGACAGGTCGCAATCAGCCCCAGCATTTT.